Presented here are 27 T cell receptor beta chains from one specimen sequenced in a study of regulatory T cells in long-lasting Graves disease. Through Arm-PCR of CDR3 regions and iRepertoire HTBI primers, TCR beta libraries were built. In TCRdb, the multiplex PCR reads were re-called with MiXCR into one record per CDR3 protein. The sample contains a few hundred thousand distinct CDR3 sequences, more than 20% of which appear only once. Time point denoted: persistent/refractory GD, antithyroid drugs over 5 years with positive TRAb. From RNA extracted from PBMCs, the TCR library was made. This specimen consisted of peripheral blood mononuclear cells (PBMCs), obtained when the disease was refractory, from a patient treated with antithyroid drugs. These receptors were collected from a woman aged 40 to 50 with Graves disease.

To note about this clonotype: Germline is not matched at one junction end, which may reflect a read error. V usage is TRBV4-2 and J usage is TRBJ2-4, with D perhaps matching TRBD1 (6 bases). Germline values: CDR1 LGHNA, CDR2 YNFKEQ. The CDR3 contains 16 residues. CDR3 sequence (DNA): TGTGCCAGCAGCGAAGAGGAACAGGGCCCCAAAAACATTCAGTACTTC. Translation gives CASSEEEQGPKNIQYF.

This clonotype occurred a few times. This chain connects TRBV11-2 to TRBJ2-7, with D possibly matching TRBD2 (6 bases). Trimming removed 3 bases from V and 3 bases from J, with 15 bases in between. This CDR3 is built from 15 residues. CDR1 is SGHAT and CDR2 is FQNNGV in the germline V gene. CDR3 amino acids: CASSFNWGDVYEQYF. The CDR3 nucleotides are TGTGCCAGCAGCTTCAACTGGGGGGACGTCTACGAGCAGTACTTC.

This clonotype turned up a few times. The chain combines TRBV20-1 with TRBJ2-7, with D tentatively TRBD1 (5 bases). CDR3 size: 13 residues. Germline-derived CDR1 and CDR2 are DFQATT and SNEGSKA (reference sequence). V was shortened by 4 bases and J by 7 bases, with 17 bases between the two germline ends. CDR3 DNA: TGCAGTGCTATTCAGGGCGGCGAAAGAGAGCAGTACTTC. Translated, it gives CSAIQGGEREQYF.

This clonotype has at least ten counts. V is TRBV29-1 and J is TRBJ1-2, with D unclear. This CDR3 is 12 amino acids long. Trimming cost V 6 bases and J 3 bases, with 11 bases left between them. Looked up from germline, CDR1 is SQVTM and CDR2 is ANQGSEA. The chain's CDR3 is CSVGGWDYGYTF. In DNA, the CDR3 is TGCAGCGTGGGCGGGTGGGACTATGGCTACACCTTC.

At least ten counts were recorded for this clonotype. The genes are TRBV28 and TRBJ1-1; 11 positions agree with TRBD1. The CDR3 has 17 amino acids. Germline assignment: CDR1 MDHEN and CDR2 SYDVKM. The junction had 11 bases not matched to a gene; V was cut back by 4 bases and J by 4 bases. CDR3 coding DNA: TGTGCCAGCAGTTCGTACCCGGGACAGGGGGGAGGCACTGAAGCTTTCTTT. Translation: CASSSYPGQGGGTEAFF.

This clonotype was seen repeatedly, ten times or more. The rearrangement links TRBV28 to TRBJ1-1; the D gene is possibly TRBD1 (5 bases). V lost 7 bases to trimming and J lost 4 bases, with 13 bases between them. Germline V gene sequence: CDR1 MDHEN, CDR2 SYDVKM. The CDR3 length is 13 residues. The CDR3 is CASTLTGPTEAFF. CDR3 nucleotide sequence: TGTGCCAGCACCCTTACGGGGCCCACTGAAGCTTTCTTT. Looking up the rest from reference TRBV28 and TRBJ1-1 gives the full variable domain: DVKVTQSSRYLVKRTGEKVFLECVQDMDHENMFWYRQDPGLGLRLIYFSYDVKMKEKGDIPEGYSVSREKKERFSLILESASTNQTSMYLCASTLTGPTEAFFGQGTRLTVV.

This clonotype was found many times. V gene TRBV28 combines with J gene TRBJ2-7, with D perhaps given as TRBD1 or TRBD2 (5 bases each). CDR1 MDHEN and CDR2 SYDVKM come from the germline V gene. This CDR3 has 15 residues. V shed 6 bases and J shed 3 bases, with 18 bases lying between them. The CDR3 DNA sequence: TGTGCCAGCAGGGGGCTGGGGGTGGGCGACTACGAGCAGTACTTC. As protein: CASRGLGVGDYEQYF.

This clonotype was seen repeatedly, ten times or more. This chain links TRBV6-1 with TRBJ2-5; D is perhaps TRBD2 (5 bases). The CDR3 is made up of 17 amino acids. Germline V gives CDR1 MNHNS, CDR2 SASEGT. V lost 1 base and J 5 bases, leaving 20 bases between the germline ends. For the CDR3, the DNA is TGTGCCAGCAGTGAAGTTGATCGGCTCGGGCGGGTGGAGACCCAGTACTTC. Its translation: CASSEVDRLGRVETQYF.

The rearrangement links TRBV28 to TRBJ2-7, with 11 bases that match TRBD2. The CDR3 length is 16 residues. Trimming cost V 4 bases and J 1 base; bases outside gene matches: 6. Germline CDR1 reads MDHEN; CDR2 reads SYDVKM. In nucleotides, the CDR3 is TGTGCCAGCAGTTCGCCGGGACTAGCGGAGTCCTACGAGCAGTACTTC. Its protein is CASSSPGLAESYEQYF.

This clonotype came up many times. This chain links TRBV3-1 with TRBJ1-1; D gene uncertain. V was trimmed by 3 bases and J by 1 base, leaving 6 bases between them. The CDR3 loop spans 13 amino acids. Germline V lookup: CDR1 LGHDT, CDR2 YNNKEL (reference sequence). CDR3 sequence (DNA): TGTGCCAGCAGCCAGGGTAAGAACACTGAAGCTTTCTTT. Translating gives CASSQGKNTEAFF.

This clonotype was detected a few times. The CDR3 here is CASSLPGLTYEQYF. CDR3 nucleotide sequence: TGTGCCAGCAGCCTGCCAGGGCTCACCTACGAGCAGTACTTC. This sequence joins TRBV6-1 and TRBJ2-7, with D possibly matching TRBD1 (5 bases). Trimming stripped 6 bases from V and 2 bases from J, with 14 bases between. Looked up from germline, CDR1 is MNHNS and CDR2 is SASEGT. The CDR3 is 14 residues long.

V and J are TRBV6-1 and TRBJ1-1; tentative D call: TRBD1 (5 bases). Per the germline V gene, CDR1 is MNHNS and CDR2 is SASEGT. V was pared by 3 bases and J by 0 bases, with 8 bases between. The CDR3 consists of 14 residues. The CDR3 region has the DNA TGTGCCAGCAGTGAGGGGGGAATGAACACTGAAGCTTTCTTT. It is translated as CASSEGGMNTEAFF.

This clonotype was detected only a few times. The chain has TRBV27 and TRBJ2-7; 13 nucleotides match TRBD2. The CDR3 loop spans 16 amino acids. V was pared by 5 bases and J by 4 bases, with 8 bases of the junction left unmatched. CDR1 and CDR2 from the germline V gene are MNHEY and SMNVEV (reference sequence). The CDR3 DNA follows: TGTGCCAGCAGTCACGGACTAGCGGGAGTCCCTTACGAGCAGTACTTC. Translated, it gives CASSHGLAGVPYEQYF.

V usage is TRBV29-1 and J usage is TRBJ2-7; 9 nucleotides line up with TRBD1. J was trimmed by 4 bases and V by 3 bases; bases with no gene match: 10. Germline assignment: CDR1 SQVTM and CDR2 ANQGSEA. The CDR3 is 15 residues long. The CDR3 DNA follows: TGCAGCGTTGAGGGGACGGACAGGGGTGGTTACGAGCAGTACTTC. It encodes CSVEGTDRGGYEQYF.

V is TRBV19 and J is TRBJ1-1; weak D call: TRBD1 (5 bases). This CDR3 contains 15 residues. Germline V gene sequence: CDR1 LNHDA, CDR2 SQIVND (reference sequence). V was trimmed by 6 bases and J by 3 bases, leaving 17 bases between them. CDR3 DNA sequence: TGTGCCAGTAGCGATTGGGGACGGTGGGACACTGAAGCTTTCTTT. Its translation: CASSDWGRWDTEAFF.

This clonotype was seen a few times. This rearrangement joins TRBV30 to TRBJ2-7, with 10 bases lining up with TRBD1. Germline loops: CDR1 GTSNPN, CDR2 SVGIG (reference sequence). J gave up 6 bases and V 3 bases, and 11 bases lay outside the gene matches. The CDR3 totals 15 residues. CDR3 sequence reads: CAWRGQGRISGEQYF. For the CDR3, the DNA is TGTGCCTGGAGGGGACAGGGGCGCATCTCTGGCGAGCAGTACTTC.

This clonotype appeared many times. The V gene is TRBV29-1, the J gene TRBJ1-5; D is uncertain. V lost 1 base and J 6 bases, leaving 1 base between the germline ends. The CDR3 loop spans 10 amino acids. CDR1 and CDR2 (germline): SQVTM, ANQGSEA. The CDR3 reads CSVEAQPQHF. The DNA for the CDR3 is TGCAGCGTTGAAGCTCAGCCCCAGCATTTT.

There are many counts of this clonotype. For the CDR3, the DNA is TGCAGTGCCCTGACAGGGGACTATGGCTACACCTTC. Protein sequence: CSALTGDYGYTF. The chain uses TRBV20-1 and TRBJ1-2; 8 positions match TRBD1. V was clipped by 6 bases and J by 3 bases; unmatched bases: 3. The CDR3 is 12 residues long. Germline CDR1 reads DFQATT; CDR2 reads SNEGSKA (reference sequence).

V is TRBV19 and J is TRBJ2-7, with 9 bases fitting TRBD1. V shed 3 bases, J shed 7 bases, and the junction held 10 bases outside the gene matches. The CDR3 runs to 15 residues. Germline V gene sequence: CDR1 LNHDA, CDR2 SQIVND (reference sequence). The DNA for the CDR3 is TGTGCCAGTAGTATTTCCGGGACAGGGATGGGAGAGCAGTACTTC. It codes for CASSISGTGMGEQYF.

The chain joins TRBV11-2 to TRBJ2-2; 7 bases match TRBD1. Germline V gives CDR1 SGHAT, CDR2 FQNNGV. The V and J ends lost 2 bases and 7 bases, in that order; junction bases with no gene match: 10. The CDR3 has 16 amino acids. CDR3 coding DNA: TGTGCCAGCAGCTTAAACAGGGGAGTTTGGGTCGGGGAGCTGTTTTTT. Translation gives CASSLNRGVWVGELFF.

This clonotype turned up a few times. The rearrangement joins TRBV5-6 to TRBJ1-2; D possibly corresponds to TRBD1 (5 bases). Trimming removed 7 bases at V and 8 bases at J, with 24 bases between. This CDR3 has 15 amino acids. Germline V lookup: CDR1 SGHDT, CDR2 YYEEEE. CDR3 sequence: CASGYWDSPADGYTF. As DNA, the CDR3 is TGTGCCAGCGGCTACTGGGACTCCCCTGCCGACGGCTACACCTTC.

The V and J genes are TRBV20-1 and TRBJ1-1, with D perhaps TRBD1 (5 bases). The CDR3 is made up of 11 amino acids. Germline-derived CDR1 and CDR2 are DFQATT and SNEGSKA (reference sequence). With 8 bases removed from V and 5 bases from J, the gap between germline ends came to 12 bases. This CDR3 is CSLKKGTEAFF. The CDR3, as DNA: TGCAGTCTCAAAAAGGGGACTGAAGCTTTCTTT.

This clonotype was counted ten times or more. This chain joins TRBV12-3 or TRBV12-4 and TRBJ1-5; D gene unclear. Trimming pared 8 bases from V and 1 base from J, leaving 12 bases between. The CDR3 has 14 amino acids. The CDR3 nucleotides are TGTGCCAGCGCGGTGGGATTAAGCAATCAGCCCCAGCATTTT. The encoded protein is CASAVGLSNQPQHF.

V usage is TRBV7-9 and J usage is TRBJ2-7, with 14 bases aligning to TRBD2. The CDR3 covers 15 residues. The J segment lost 4 bases and the V segment lost 5 bases, leaving 4 bases of the junction unmatched. Germline V gene lookup returns CDR1 SEHNR and CDR2 FQNEAQ (reference sequence). The CDR3 is CASSLGTSGRYEQYF. The CDR3 region has the DNA TGTGCCAGCAGCCTAGGGACTAGCGGGAGATACGAGCAGTACTTC.

The chain uses TRBV2 and TRBJ2-1; 7 bases fit TRBD2. J lost 5 bases, V lost 4 bases, and 5 bases had no gene match. Germline CDR1 is SNHLY and CDR2 is FYNNEI. This CDR3 spans 14 amino acids. The CDR3 DNA is TGTGCCAGCAGTGGGACTAGAGGAGACAATGAGCAGTTCTTC. Residues: CASSGTRGDNEQFF.

This clonotype was detected only a few times. The chain employs TRBV20-1 and TRBJ2-3; either TRBD1 or TRBD2 may fit D (5 bases each). The CDR3 length is 14 residues. CDR1 DFQATT and CDR2 SNEGSKA come from the germline V gene (reference sequence). In DNA, the CDR3 is TGCAGCGGACGGGGACCTCGCACCACAGATACGCAGTATTTT. Protein product: CSGRGPRTTDTQYF.

V and J are TRBV7-2 and TRBJ1-2, with 8 positions matching TRBD1. The CDR3 extends over 14 amino acids. Germline lookup yields CDR1 SGHTA and CDR2 FQGNSA. The V gene end was trimmed by 1 base and the J gene end by 3 bases; junction bases not matched to a gene: 1. This chain's CDR3 is CASSLEQGDYGYTF. CDR3 nucleotides: TGTGCCAGCAGCTTAGAACAGGGGGACTATGGCTACACCTTC.